The 14 T cell receptor beta chains in this list originate from one sample, sequenced in a study of cytomegalovirus exposure and HLA in healthy donors. The primer mix had 60 Vbeta and 13 Jbeta primers. Repertoires were generated with immunoSEQ multiplex PCR, while TCRdb's copy carries only in-frame clones and drops some. The repertoire table contains 150,000 to 200,000 clones. Sequencing was performed on PBMCs. The receptors here all came from a young woman in good health and CMV-seropositive.

As for this clone: Other nucleotide sequences from this sample produce the same CDR3. The chain recombines TRBV5-1 with TRBJ1-3; perhaps TRBD1 as D (5 bases). The V gene lost 2 bases and the J gene lost 0 bases, with 12 bases spanning the gap. Germline values: CDR1 SGHRS, CDR2 YFSETQ. The CDR3 covers 16 residues. As DNA, the CDR3 is TGCGCCAGCAGCTTCGGCGATACAGGCTCTGGAAACACCATATATTTT. It specifies CASSFGDTGSGNTIYF.

The chain recombines TRBV5-4 with TRBJ2-7, with D maybe TRBD1 (6 bases). V shed 4 bases and J shed 3 bases, with 8 bases lying between them. Germline V gene data show CDR1 as SGHNT and CDR2 as YYREEE (reference sequence). CDR3 length: 12 amino acids. Written as DNA, the CDR3 is TGTGCCAGCAGCGTGGACAGCTACGAGCAGTACTTC. Translated: CASSVDSYEQYF.

The chain recombines TRBV28 with TRBJ2-7, with a possible D match to TRBD2 (6 bases). V was trimmed by 6 bases and J by 0 bases, leaving 12 bases between them. Germline assignment: CDR1 MDHEN and CDR2 SYDVKM. The length of the CDR3 is 14 residues. The CDR3 DNA is TGTGCCAGCAGCCACGGAGGGGCCTCCTACGAGCAGTACTTC. Translated: CASSHGGASYEQYF.

This rearrangement joins TRBV19 to TRBJ1-1; 7 nucleotides agree with TRBD1. Trimming cost V 6 bases and J 5 bases; bases outside gene matches: 12. The CDR3 covers 15 residues. Germline V gene data show CDR1 as LNHDA and CDR2 as SQIVND (reference sequence). The CDR3 DNA sequence: TGTGCCAGTAGAAAGACAGGGCCCAGGGGGACTGAAGCTTTCTTT. Amino acid sequence: CASRKTGPRGTEAFF.

The chain carries TRBV9 and TRBJ2-7, with TRBD2 matching 13 bases. CDR3 length: 14 residues. V lost 3 bases, J lost 6 bases, and 3 bases stayed unmatched. The germline CDR1 and CDR2 sequences are SGDLS and YYNGEE. The CDR3, as DNA: TGTGCCAGCAGCGGAGGGACTAGCGGGGTCGAGCAGTACTTC. It specifies CASSGGTSGVEQYF.

The chain employs TRBV30 and TRBJ1-6; no clear D. The CDR3 extends over 14 amino acids. In germline, CDR1 is GTSNPN, CDR2 SVGIG (reference sequence). Trimming pared 0 bases from V and 6 bases from J, leaving 9 bases between. The CDR3 nucleotides are TGTGCCTGGAGTGTAACAGTTTTTAATTCACCCCTCCACTTT. Encoded protein: CAWSVTVFNSPLHF.

The V gene is TRBV5-1, the J gene TRBJ2-6, with a weak D call TRBD1 (6 bases). V was clipped by 2 bases and J by 0 bases, with 9 bases between them. The CDR3 is 16 residues long. Germline assignment: CDR1 SGHRS and CDR2 YFSETQ. The CDR3 region is CASSLQGYSGANVLTF. For the CDR3, the DNA is TGCGCCAGCAGCTTACAGGGCTACTCTGGGGCCAACGTCCTGACTTTC.

V usage is TRBV4-1 and J usage is TRBJ2-1; TRBD2 matches at 12 bases. From germline, CDR1 is MGHRA and CDR2 YSYEKL. The CDR3 contains 16 residues. V was clipped by 3 bases and J by 2 bases; unmatched bases: 2. The CDR3 DNA reads TGCGCCAGCAGCCAGACTAGCGGGGGAACCTACAATGAGCAGTTCTTC. It yields the protein CASSQTSGGTYNEQFF.

This chain connects TRBV9 to TRBJ1-5; no clear D gene. Trimming pared 3 bases from V and 0 bases from J, leaving 7 bases between. Germline CDR1 is SGDLS and CDR2 is YYNGEE. The CDR3 sequence is 14 residues long. The CDR3 DNA is TGTGCCAGCAGCGACAGTTTTAGCAATCAGCCCCAGCATTTT. Protein product: CASSDSFSNQPQHF.

V and J are TRBV11-2 and TRBJ1-2, with D tentatively TRBD1 (6 bases). V lost 5 bases and J lost 4, with 17 bases in between. Germline loops: CDR1 SGHAT, CDR2 FQNNGV. CDR3 length equals 15 residues. In DNA form, the CDR3 reads TGTGCCAGCAGCCGCGACAGGATCGTTGGCTATGGCTACACCTTC. It translates to CASSRDRIVGYGYTF.

The gene calls are TRBV5-4 and TRBJ1-2; 7 bases line up with TRBD1. CDR1 SGHNT and CDR2 YYREEE come from the germline V gene (reference sequence). V gave up 0 bases and J gave up 3 bases; unmatched junction bases: 2. CDR3 length equals 14 residues. The CDR3 DNA sequence: TGTGCCAGCAGCTTGGACAGGGGTGACTATGGCTACACCTTC. Its translation: CASSLDRGDYGYTF.

V is TRBV19 and J is TRBJ2-2, with 11 bases that match TRBD2. The CDR3 spans 19 residues. Unmatched junction bases numbered 12, after V lost 6 bases and J lost 0 bases. Germline V gene sequence: CDR1 LNHDA, CDR2 SQIVND (reference sequence). The CDR3 sequence: CASRRGGLAGGPNTGELFF. CDR3 DNA sequence: TGTGCCAGTAGGAGGGGGGGTCTAGCGGGAGGTCCGAACACCGGGGAGCTGTTTTTT.

The chain recombines TRBV19 with TRBJ1-1, with D possibly being TRBD1 (5 bases). This CDR3 has 15 residues. V dropped 3 bases and J dropped 3 bases, with 14 bases sitting between them. CDR1 is LNHDA, CDR2 SQIVND, per germline (reference sequence). CDR3: CASSMQAGGYTEAFF. The CDR3 nucleotides are TGTGCCAGTAGTATGCAGGCGGGGGGTTACACTGAAGCTTTCTTT.

As regards this clone: Other nucleotide sequences from this sample produce the same CDR3. This chain joins TRBV14 and TRBJ1-3; possible D gene TRBD1, 5 bases. This CDR3 region has 14 residues. Germline assignment: CDR1 SGHDN and CDR2 FVKESK. The V end was cut by 4 bases, the J end by 4 bases, with 11 bases between. CDR3 in amino acids: CASSPLGPGNTIYF. For the CDR3, the DNA is TGTGCCAGCAGCCCCCTGGGGCCGGGAAACACCATATATTTT.